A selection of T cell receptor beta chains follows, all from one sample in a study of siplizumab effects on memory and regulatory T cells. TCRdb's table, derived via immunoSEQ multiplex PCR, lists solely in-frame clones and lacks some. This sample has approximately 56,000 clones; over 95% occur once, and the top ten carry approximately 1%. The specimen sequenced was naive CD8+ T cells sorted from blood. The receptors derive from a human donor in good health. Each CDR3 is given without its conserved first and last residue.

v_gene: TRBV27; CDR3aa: ASKGDRGYNEQF
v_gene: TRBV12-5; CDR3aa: ASGPTEEEETQY
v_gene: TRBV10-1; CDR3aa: ASSESRLAGDDCNEQF
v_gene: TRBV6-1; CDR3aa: ASSDTYEQY
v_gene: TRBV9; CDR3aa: ASSSGTSGAKNIQY
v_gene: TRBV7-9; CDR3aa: ASSPGYGNTIY
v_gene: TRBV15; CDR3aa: ATRTDSTYEQY
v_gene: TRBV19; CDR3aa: ASSIPREARGGELF
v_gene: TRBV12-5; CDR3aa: ASGLLTGGNQPQH
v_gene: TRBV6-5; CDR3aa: ASSYGASGTYEQY
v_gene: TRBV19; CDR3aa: ASSWLAGELPDTQY
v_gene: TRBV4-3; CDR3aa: ASSQDPGLGTEAF
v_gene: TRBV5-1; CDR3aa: ASSRGSNEQF
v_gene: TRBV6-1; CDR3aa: ASSEGPFYGYT
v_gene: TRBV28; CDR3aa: ASSRVTGLMNTEAF
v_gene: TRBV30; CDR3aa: AWDVSGEGDEQY
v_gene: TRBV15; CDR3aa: ATSIGQGTAYEQY
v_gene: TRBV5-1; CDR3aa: ASSGTSGTEQY
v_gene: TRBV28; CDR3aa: ASSQNWIAMRDEQF
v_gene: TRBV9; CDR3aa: ASSSKGGTSGSNEQF
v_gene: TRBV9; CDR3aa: ASSGEVGNEKLF
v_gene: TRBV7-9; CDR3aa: ASSPGLAFNEQF
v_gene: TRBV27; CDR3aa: ASSLGFVQPTYEQY
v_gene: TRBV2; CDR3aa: ASTPLATEAF
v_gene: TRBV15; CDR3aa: ATSRELAGAYNEQF
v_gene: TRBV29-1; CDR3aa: SVPEGLAGFGQF
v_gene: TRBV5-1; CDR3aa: ASSQGQGVNTEAF
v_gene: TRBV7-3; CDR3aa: ASSPRLNSGANVLT
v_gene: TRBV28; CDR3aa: ASSSSDRAYPEAF